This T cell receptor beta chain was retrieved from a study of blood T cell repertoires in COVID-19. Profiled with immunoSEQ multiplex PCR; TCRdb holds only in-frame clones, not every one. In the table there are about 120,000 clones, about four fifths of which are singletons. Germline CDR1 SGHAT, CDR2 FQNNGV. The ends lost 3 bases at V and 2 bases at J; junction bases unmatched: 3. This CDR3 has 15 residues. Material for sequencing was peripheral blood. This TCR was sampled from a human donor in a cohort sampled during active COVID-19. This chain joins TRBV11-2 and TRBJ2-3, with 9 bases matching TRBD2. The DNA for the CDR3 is TGTGCCAGCAGCTTCCTAGCGGGGCACACAGATACGCAGTATTTT. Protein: CASSFLAGHTDTQYF.